The present entry profiles one TCR beta chain with its context. The target antigen is unknown. This entry belongs to a study of T cell responses to AZD1222 COVID-19 vaccine. Whole-study context: Pooling covered second doses at about 4 or about 12 weeks.

Study-wide results and limits: White British donors predominated, females outnumbered males, and clonal diversity was possibly underestimated. Spike was spanned by vaccine-associated CD4 TCRs, with dominance at 160-218 and 743-854.

The protocol was immunoSEQ multiplex PCR, while the TCRdb copy is restricted to in-frame clones and leaves out a portion. The table lists approximately 76,000 clones, about 87% of them singletons. The CDR3 has 17 amino acids. V was trimmed by 0 bases and J by 3 bases, leaving 15 bases between them. The germline gives CDR1 LNHNV, CDR2 YYDKDF (reference sequence). This chain links TRBV15 with TRBJ1-5; maybe TRBD1 (6 bases). This TCR was recovered from an adult in good health. The material was peripheral blood, obtained on day 0 of AZD1222 vaccination. CDR3 region: CATSRDPGRGANQPQHF. The CDR3, as DNA: TGTGCCACCAGCAGAGATCCAGGCAGGGGCGCCAATCAGCCCCAGCATTTT.